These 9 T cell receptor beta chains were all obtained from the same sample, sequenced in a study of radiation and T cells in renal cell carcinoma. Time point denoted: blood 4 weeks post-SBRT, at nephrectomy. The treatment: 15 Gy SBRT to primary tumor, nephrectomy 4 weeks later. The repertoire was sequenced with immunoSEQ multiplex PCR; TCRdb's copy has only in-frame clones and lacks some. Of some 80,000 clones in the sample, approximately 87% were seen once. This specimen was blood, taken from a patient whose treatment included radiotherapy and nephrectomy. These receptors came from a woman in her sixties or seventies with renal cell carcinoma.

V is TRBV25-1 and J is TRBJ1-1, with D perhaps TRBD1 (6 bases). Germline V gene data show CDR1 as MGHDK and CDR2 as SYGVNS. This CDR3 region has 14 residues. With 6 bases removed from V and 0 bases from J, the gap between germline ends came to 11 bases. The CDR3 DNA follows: TGTGCCAGCAGCCAGACAGGACTGAACACTGAAGCTTTCTTT. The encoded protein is CASSQTGLNTEAFF.

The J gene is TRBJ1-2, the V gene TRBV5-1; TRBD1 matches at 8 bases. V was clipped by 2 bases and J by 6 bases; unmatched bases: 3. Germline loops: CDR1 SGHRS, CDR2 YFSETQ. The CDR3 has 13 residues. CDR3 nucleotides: TGCGCCAGCAGCTTTAACAGGGGGGATGGCTACACCTTC. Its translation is CASSFNRGDGYTF.

The CDR3 DNA reads as TGTGCCAGTATGCTGGGGGCAGGAAACACCATATATTTT. Translation gives CASMLGAGNTIYF. This rearrangement joins TRBV19 to TRBJ1-3; D might be TRBD1 (6 bases). Germline V gives CDR1 LNHDA, CDR2 SQIVND (reference sequence). With 7 bases removed from V and 4 bases from J, the gap between germline ends came to 11 bases. The CDR3 covers 13 residues.

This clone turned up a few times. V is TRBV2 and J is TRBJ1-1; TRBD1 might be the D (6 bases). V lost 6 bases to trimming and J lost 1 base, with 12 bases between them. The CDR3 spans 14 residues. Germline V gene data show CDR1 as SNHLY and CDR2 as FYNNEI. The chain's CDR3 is CASSWTEGNTEAFF. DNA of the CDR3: TGTGCCAGCAGCTGGACAGAGGGGAACACTGAAGCTTTCTTT.

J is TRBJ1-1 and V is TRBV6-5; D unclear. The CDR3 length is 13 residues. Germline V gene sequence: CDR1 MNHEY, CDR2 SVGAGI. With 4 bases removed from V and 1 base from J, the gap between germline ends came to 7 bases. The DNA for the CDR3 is TGTGCCAGCAGTTTACATGAGAACACTGAAGCTTTCTTT. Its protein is CASSLHENTEAFF.

DNA for the CDR3: TGTGCCAGCAGTTACTCGATAGGGATGGTAGATACGCAGTATTTT. This sequence encodes CASSYSIGMVDTQYF. The V gene is TRBV6-5, the J gene TRBJ2-3; D call uncertain. Trimming took 0 bases from V and 5 from J, leaving 12 bases between them. This CDR3 region has 15 residues. Germline V gene data show CDR1 as MNHEY and CDR2 as SVGAGI.

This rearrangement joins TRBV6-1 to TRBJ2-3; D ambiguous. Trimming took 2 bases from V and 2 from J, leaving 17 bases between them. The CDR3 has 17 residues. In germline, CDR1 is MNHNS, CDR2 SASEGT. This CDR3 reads CASSEIGLSEYTDTQYF. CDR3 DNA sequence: TGTGCCAGCAGTGAAATTGGGTTGTCGGAGTACACAGATACGCAGTATTTT.

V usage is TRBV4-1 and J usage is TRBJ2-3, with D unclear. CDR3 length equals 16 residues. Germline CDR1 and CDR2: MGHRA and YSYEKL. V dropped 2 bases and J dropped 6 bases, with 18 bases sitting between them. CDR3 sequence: CASSQSGLSGVDTQYF. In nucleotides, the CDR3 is TGCGCCAGCAGCCAATCTGGGCTATCGGGTGTGGATACGCAGTATTTT.

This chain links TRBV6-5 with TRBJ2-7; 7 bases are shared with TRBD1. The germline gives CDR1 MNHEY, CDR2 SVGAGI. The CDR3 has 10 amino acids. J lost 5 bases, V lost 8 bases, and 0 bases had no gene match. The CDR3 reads CASGQDEQYF. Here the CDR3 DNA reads TGTGCCAGCGGACAGGACGAGCAGTACTTC.